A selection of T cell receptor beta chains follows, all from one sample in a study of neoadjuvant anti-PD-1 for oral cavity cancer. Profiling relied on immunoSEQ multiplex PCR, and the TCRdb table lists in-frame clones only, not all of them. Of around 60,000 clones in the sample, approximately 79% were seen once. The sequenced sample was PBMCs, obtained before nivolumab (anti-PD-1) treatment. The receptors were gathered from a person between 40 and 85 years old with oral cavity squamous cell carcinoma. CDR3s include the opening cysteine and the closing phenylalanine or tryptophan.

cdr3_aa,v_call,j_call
CASRLTLTGANVLTF,TRBV6-5,TRBJ2-6
CASSKTGADTQYF,TRBV7-9,TRBJ2-3
CASSLLRGHSPLHF,TRBV27,TRBJ1-6
CSVDGRGETQYF,TRBV29-1,TRBJ2-5
CASRIRRVANEQFF,TRBV6-5,TRBJ2-1
CASSSSITYEQYF,TRBV5-1,TRBJ2-7
CASSLAGANVLTF,TRBV11-2,TRBJ2-6
CASSLGGTDTQYF,TRBV5-4,TRBJ2-3
CASSLVGRSDTQYF,TRBV7-9,TRBJ2-3
CASSLAGGGAVEQYF,TRBV5-4,TRBJ2-7
CASSEAGGPSYNEQFF,TRBV2,TRBJ2-1
CASSPLRENYNEQFF,TRBV28,TRBJ2-1
CASSLGRGNYGYTF,TRBV11-2,TRBJ1-2
CASSIGQDQPQHF,TRBV19,TRBJ1-5
CASSSRIAGGGHEQYF,TRBV27,TRBJ2-7
CASSARDRGRLVTGELFF,TRBV5-1,TRBJ2-2
CASTPRGRTEAFF,TRBV6-6,TRBJ1-1
CASSDLGSSGANVLTF,TRBV6-1,TRBJ2-6
CASSPTGSRYEQYF,TRBV5-1,TRBJ2-7
CASSFFDSPLHF,TRBV7-2,TRBJ1-6
CASSVLGQGSTDTQYF,TRBV9,TRBJ2-3
CASSIGRSSRLNTEAFF,TRBV19,TRBJ1-1
CASATYEQYF,TRBV28,TRBJ2-7
CASSLGTGAEAFF,TRBV7-2,TRBJ1-1
CASSEVGAHEAFF,TRBV10-1,TRBJ1-1
CASSLGRGEQYF,TRBV11-3,TRBJ2-7
CAGRAGGPPEQYF,TRBV2,TRBJ2-7
CASSPSGTLHQPQHF,TRBV7-2,TRBJ1-5
CASSEWKGRRAEAFF,TRBV10-1,TRBJ1-1
CSVERGDRIAHNEQFF,TRBV29-1,TRBJ2-1
CASSLDWTGETQYF,TRBV5-1,TRBJ2-5
CASSQGDSSSWPLFF,TRBV9,TRBJ1-4
CASSSSRDRAQETQYF,TRBV5-4,TRBJ2-5
CASRASGDSIYNEQFF,TRBV4-1,TRBJ2-1
CASSFHPKETQYF,TRBV5-1,TRBJ2-5
CASSENRGGTDTQYF,TRBV6-4,TRBJ2-3
CASSDRTEAFF,TRBV10-2,TRBJ1-1
CASSSKLSGNTIYF,TRBV7-9,TRBJ1-3
CASSHRGGNTEAFF,TRBV19,TRBJ1-1
CASSSGETQYF,TRBV7-7,TRBJ2-5
CASSLSRGSTGNTIYF,TRBV9,TRBJ1-3
CASSEFPGTATNEKLFF,TRBV6-1,TRBJ1-4
CASSTGQRGYTF,TRBV27,TRBJ1-2
CASSQGGAGGWNTEAFF,TRBV4-1,TRBJ1-1
CASSEKKLAGRRKQFF,TRBV2,TRBJ2-1
CASSERRDSYSYNEQFF,TRBV6-1,TRBJ2-1
CASSPGTAFSQLFF,TRBV5-5,TRBJ2-1
CASRPGVLLLETQYF,TRBV6-1,TRBJ2-5
CASSVVRGQGEAFF,TRBV9,TRBJ1-1
CASSLRESGPAKNIQYF,TRBV11-3,TRBJ2-4
CASRVTGGKGGYTF,TRBV6-5,TRBJ1-2
CASSPRTDLNTEAFF,TRBV5-1,TRBJ1-1
CASSVGHGADTQYF,TRBV5-6,TRBJ2-3
CASSSTVNEVGSGYGYTF,TRBV5-6,TRBJ1-2
CASSVSRQNTEAFF,TRBV9,TRBJ1-1